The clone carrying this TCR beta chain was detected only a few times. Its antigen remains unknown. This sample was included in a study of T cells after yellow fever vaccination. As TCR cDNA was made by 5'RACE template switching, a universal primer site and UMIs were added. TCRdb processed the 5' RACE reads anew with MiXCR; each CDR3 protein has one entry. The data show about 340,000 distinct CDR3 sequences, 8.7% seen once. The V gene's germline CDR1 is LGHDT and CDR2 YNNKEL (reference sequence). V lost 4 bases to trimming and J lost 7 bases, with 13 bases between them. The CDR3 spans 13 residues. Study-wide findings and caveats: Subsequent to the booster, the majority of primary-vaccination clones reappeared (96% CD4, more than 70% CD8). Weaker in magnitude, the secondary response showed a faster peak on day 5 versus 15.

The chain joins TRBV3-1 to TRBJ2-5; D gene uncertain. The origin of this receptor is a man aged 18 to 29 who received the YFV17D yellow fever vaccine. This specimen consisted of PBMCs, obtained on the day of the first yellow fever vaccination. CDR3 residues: CASSLWIKGTQYF. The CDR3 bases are TGTGCCAGCAGCCTATGGATCAAGGGGACCCAGTACTTC.